This TCR beta chain is drawn from a study of blood T cell repertoires in COVID-19. Study-wide background: COVID-19 samples collected from the United States, Italy and Spain covered acute and convalescent phases. The cDNA or gDNA used as material had been derived from T cells, B-cell-depleted T cells, or PBMCs.

Profiling relied on immunoSEQ multiplex PCR, and the TCRdb table lists in-frame clones only, not all of them. The table includes around 210,000 clones, roughly 84% detected once. CDR1 and CDR2 (germline): SGHTS, YDEGEE. V was clipped by 3 bases and J by 1 base, with 27 bases between them. CDR3 size: 20 residues. The Seattle patients joined while their infection was active and were tracked longitudinally afterward. The gene calls are TRBV5-8 and TRBJ2-3, with D possibly matching TRBD2 (6 bases). This sequence originates from a man over 45 with COVID-19, enrolled during active disease. The sequencing sample was made of peripheral blood. CDR3 bases: TGTGCCAGCAGCTCCCTCATTGGGGTTGGTCTAGCGATTCGCACAGATACGCAGTATTTT. Translated: CASSSLIGVGLAIRTDTQYF. Using reference TRBV5-8 and TRBJ2-3 for the parts outside the CDR3, the full variable domain is EAGVTQSPTHLIKTRGQQATLRCSPISGHTSVYWYQQALGLGLQFLLWYDEGEERNRGNFPPRFSGRQFPNYSSELNVNALELEDSALYLCASSSLIGVGLAIRTDTQYFGPGTRLTVL.